These 8 T cell receptor beta chains originate from one sample sequenced in a study of blood T cell repertoires in COVID-19. The method was immunoSEQ multiplex PCR; TCRdb's version includes in-frame clones alone and lacks a portion of them. The sample lists about 140,000 clones, 85% to 90% occurring once. The sequenced sample was peripheral blood. The source is a woman aged 60 to 75 with acute or convalescent COVID-19.

This rearrangement joins TRBV24-1 to TRBJ1-2, with a weak D call TRBD1 (5 bases). Germline V gene lookup returns CDR1 KGHDR and CDR2 SFDVKD. Trimming shortened V by 4 bases and J by 8 bases, and 25 bases separated the two germline ends. The CDR3 length is 17 residues. CDR3 sequence: CATSDPETAGYMKGYTF. The CDR3 nucleotides read TGTGCCACCAGTGACCCCGAGACAGCCGGCTATATGAAAGGCTACACCTTC.

This clone has a handful of counts. The chain recombines TRBV15 with TRBJ2-7; 8 positions match TRBD2. The germline V gene has CDR1 LNHNV and CDR2 YYDKDF (reference sequence). The CDR3 length is 17 residues. V was clipped by 2 bases and J by 0 bases; unmatched bases: 9. Here the CDR3 DNA reads TGTGCCACCAGCAGATCAATGGGGGGGACTAGCTCCTACGAGCAGTACTTC. Protein product: CATSRSMGGTSSYEQYF.

This clone was seen only a few times. The J gene is TRBJ1-2, the V gene TRBV2, with no clear D. The CDR3 extends over 10 amino acids. The ends were cut back, 6 bases at V and 8 bases at J, with 7 bases in the middle. Germline V gene data show CDR1 as SNHLY and CDR2 as FYNNEI. CDR3 loop: CASRVQGYTF. CDR3 nucleotides: TGTGCCAGCAGGGTACAAGGCTACACCTTC.

As DNA, the CDR3 is TGTGCCAGCAGCCGGAGGGGGGACAGGGTCTTTTTGAACTATGGCTACACCTTC. Encoded protein: CASSRRGDRVFLNYGYTF. This chain joins TRBV4-2 and TRBJ1-2; 9 bases are a match to TRBD1. The CDR3 is 18 amino acids. The germline gives CDR1 LGHNA, CDR2 YNFKEQ. The trim removed 4 bases at V and 2 bases at J, leaving 14 bases unmatched.

CDR3: CASSHKMKAGHGYTF. In DNA form, the CDR3 reads TGCGCCAGCAGCCACAAGATGAAGGCAGGGCATGGCTACACCTTC. The V and J genes are TRBV4-3 and TRBJ1-2; D is possibly TRBD1 (5 bases). Per germline, CDR1 LGHNA and CDR2 YSLEER. V was clipped by 3 bases and J by 6 bases, with 17 bases between them. CDR3 length: 15 amino acids.

This clone appeared once. J is TRBJ1-1 and V is TRBV6-2 or TRBV6-3, with 8 bases that match TRBD1. Losses at the gene ends were 1 base for V and 5 bases for J; bases not matched to a gene: 6. The CDR3 runs to 15 residues. Germline CDR1 reads MNHEY; CDR2 reads SVGEGT. CDR3 sequence: CASSYFRDRKTEAFF. The CDR3 bases are TGTGCCAGCAGTTACTTCCGGGACAGGAAAACTGAAGCTTTCTTT.

The CDR3: CASSLPGQNTGELFF. CDR3 DNA: TGTGCCAGCAGCCTCCCGGGACAGAACACCGGGGAGCTGTTTTTT. This chain uses TRBV3-1 (or the pseudogene TRBV3-2) with TRBJ2-2; weak D call: TRBD1 (6 bases). This CDR3 is 15 amino acids long. Germline V gives CDR1 LGHDT, CDR2 YNNKEL (reference sequence). V shed 4 bases and J shed 1 base, with 10 bases lying between them.

V usage is TRBV24-1 and J usage is TRBJ2-5; perhaps TRBD1 as D (5 bases). With 3 bases removed from V and 2 bases from J, the gap between germline ends came to 12 bases. This CDR3 is 15 amino acids long. Germline V gene lookup returns CDR1 KGHDR and CDR2 SFDVKD. In DNA, the CDR3 is TGTGCCACCAGTGATCTCACAGGTTTTCAAGAGACCCAGTACTTC. Encoded protein: CATSDLTGFQETQYF.